The 6 T cell receptor beta chains below were found in one sample sequenced in a study of beta chain features in type 1 diabetes. Study-wide results and limits: TCRB CDR3s were moderately but significantly shorter in Type 1 diabetes patients in all four CD4+ subsets.

All of the isolated RNA was reverse transcribed, so expressed TCRB transcripts were sequenced. Sequencing was performed with immunoSEQ multiplex PCR; in TCRdb, only in-frame clones are kept and a portion is missing. The sample has hundreds of thousands of clones; over 13% are singletons. For these receptors, no antigen is known. The sample taken for sequencing was naive CD4+ T cells from blood. These TCRs come from a man between 18 and 29 years old with type 1 diabetes.

V usage is TRBV6-1 and J usage is TRBJ2-3, with D tentatively TRBD1 (5 bases). V was shortened by 6 bases and J by 4 bases, with 14 bases between the two germline ends. This CDR3 region has 14 residues. Germline V gene sequence: CDR1 MNHNS, CDR2 SASEGT. This chain's CDR3 is CASRDRNVPDTQYF. In DNA form, the CDR3 reads TGTGCCAGCAGAGACAGAAATGTTCCAGATACGCAGTATTTT.

There are a few counts of this clone. The genes are TRBV25-1 and TRBJ2-1; D gene unclear. Trimming left V 5 bases short and J 3 bases short, with 2 bases between. CDR3 length: 11 residues. Looked up from germline, CDR1 is MGHDK and CDR2 is SYGVNS. The CDR3 reads CASSIYNEQFF. The CDR3 DNA reads TGTGCCAGCAGTATCTACAATGAGCAGTTCTTC.

This clone appeared a few times. V gene TRBV7-9 combines with J gene TRBJ2-3; TRBD1 might be the D (5 bases). CDR1 and CDR2 from the germline V gene are SEHNR and FQNEAQ (reference sequence). This CDR3 is 17 amino acids long. Between the trimmed V and J ends, which lost 7 bases and 2 bases, there was a span of 22 bases. The CDR3: CASTLNRLPATTDTQYF. The CDR3 DNA follows: TGTGCCAGCACTCTCAACAGGCTCCCCGCCACCACAGATACGCAGTATTTT.

The chain is built from TRBV13 and TRBJ2-3, with 9 nucleotides matching TRBD1. The CDR3 loop spans 13 amino acids. With V trimmed by 5 bases and J by 6 bases, 3 bases remained unmatched. Germline CDR1 is PRHDT and CDR2 is FYEKMQ (reference sequence). CDR3: CASSKQGADTQYF. In DNA, the CDR3 is TGTGCCAGCAGCAAACAGGGGGCGGATACGCAGTATTTT.

This clone was recorded a few times. This chain joins TRBV11-2 and TRBJ2-4, with a tentative D call TRBD1 (6 bases). Trimming pared 5 bases from V and 6 bases from J, leaving 14 bases between. The CDR3 is 14 residues long. Germline V gives CDR1 SGHAT, CDR2 FQNNGV. In nucleotides, the CDR3 is TGTGCCAGCAGCGGACAGCTCTCGGGAAACATTCAGTACTTC. Translating gives CASSGQLSGNIQYF.

J is TRBJ2-3 and V is TRBV29-1; D may be TRBD1 or TRBD2 (5 bases each). V lost 4 bases to trimming and J lost 8 bases, with 13 bases between them. Germline CDR1 is SQVTM and CDR2 is ANQGSEA. The CDR3 totals 12 residues. CDR3 coding DNA: TGCAGCGTTGTTCTGCCGGGGACTACGCAGTATTTT. It translates to CSVVLPGTTQYF.